This TCR beta chain stems from a study of blood T cell repertoires in COVID-19. Turning to the study itself: Collection of acute and convalescent COVID-19 samples took place in the United States, Italy and Spain. T cells, B-cell-depleted T cells, or PBMCs provided the cDNA or gDNA that served as material.

In the original processing: How many nucleated cells were present was estimated from reference gene primer amplification. The assay was immunoSEQ multiplex PCR, and TCRdb's table has in-frame clones only and misses some. The DNA gave D and trimming, while V, J and clone size come from that table. The sample records roughly 380,000 clones, around 89% being singletons. Germline V gives CDR1 GTSNPN, CDR2 SVGIG (reference sequence). The CDR3 is made up of 13 amino acids. Deletions cut 5 bases from V and 2 bases from J, with 13 bases between. Seattle enrolled patients during active infection and tracked them longitudinally.

The sequenced sample was peripheral blood. This clonotype was obtained from a woman in her forties with COVID-19, enrolled during active disease. V gene TRBV30 combines with J gene TRBJ2-7, with D maybe TRBD1 (6 bases). Here the CDR3 reads CAWAPRGPYEQYF. CDR3 nucleotide sequence: TGTGCCTGGGCCCCCAGGGGTCCCTACGAGCAGTACTTC.